The T cell receptor beta chain described here comes from a study of T cell changes during pregnancy in multiple sclerosis. Trimming stripped 5 bases from V and 4 bases from J, with 7 bases between. This CDR3 contains 12 residues. CDR1 and CDR2 (germline): PRHDT, FYEKMQ (reference sequence). Clones were sequenced by immunoSEQ multiplex PCR, and TCRdb holds only the in-frame ones, with some missing. The profile shows approximately 65,000 clones, around 90% of them singletons. The sample in question was peripheral blood, obtained in the third trimester of pregnancy. This chain connects TRBV13 to TRBJ2-3, with D tentatively TRBD2 (5 bases). The origin of this receptor is a female donor in good health, enrolled as a control in a pregnancy study. The CDR3 bases are TGTGCCAGCAGCCCCGGGGCAGATACGCAGTATTTT. Translated: CASSPGADTQYF.